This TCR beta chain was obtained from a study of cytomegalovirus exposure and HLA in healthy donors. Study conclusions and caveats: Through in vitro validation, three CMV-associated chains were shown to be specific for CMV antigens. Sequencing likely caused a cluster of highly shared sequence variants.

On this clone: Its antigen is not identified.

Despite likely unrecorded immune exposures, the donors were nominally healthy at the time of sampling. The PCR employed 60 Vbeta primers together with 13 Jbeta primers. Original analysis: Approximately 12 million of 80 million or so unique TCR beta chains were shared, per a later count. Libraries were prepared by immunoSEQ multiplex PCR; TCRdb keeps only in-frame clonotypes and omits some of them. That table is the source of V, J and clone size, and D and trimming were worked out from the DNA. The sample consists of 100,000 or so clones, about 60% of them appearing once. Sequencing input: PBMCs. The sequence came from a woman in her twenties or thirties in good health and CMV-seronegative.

The DNA for the CDR3 is TGTGCTAGTGGTTTGAACGAGGGACAGCCCCAGCATTTT. As protein: CASGLNEGQPQHF. The chain carries TRBV12-5 and TRBJ1-5; unclear D gene. There are 13 residues in the CDR3. V was clipped by 2 bases and J by 7 bases, with 9 bases between them. In germline, CDR1 is LGHNT, CDR2 FRNRAP.